This TCR beta chain was recovered during a study of CD8 T cells in ankylosing spondylitis. Study-wide points: Earlier literature documents some of the motif variants in reactive arthritis synovial fluid and blood. Reportedly, significant enrichment of disease-linked clones occurred in matched ankylosing spondylitis synovial fluid.

This clonotype was observed a handful of times. Its antigen is not known. Libraries of TCR beta came from quantitative 5'-RACE with molecular barcodes. TCRdb recomputed calls from the 5' RACE reads with MiXCR, one row per CDR3 protein. The repertoire holds 50,000 to 75,000 distinct CDR3 sequences, with approximately 5.7% as singletons. Material for sequencing was synovial fluid, either unsorted or a sorted T cell fraction (not recorded which). This clonotype was sampled from a male donor with ankylosing spondylitis.

The CDR3 here is CASSAVGRQETQYF. For the CDR3, the DNA is TGCGCCAGCAGTGCGGTCGGCAGACAAGAGACCCAGTACTTC. The V and J genes are TRBV10-2 and TRBJ2-5, with D unclear. The germline V gene has CDR1 WSHSY and CDR2 SAAADI. Trimming removed 4 bases at V and 2 bases at J, with 11 bases between. This CDR3 is built from 14 residues.